Here is one T cell receptor (beta chain) with its context. After constant-region reverse-primer amplification, full-length variable regions underwent semi-nested PCR with Nested Universal Primer A. TCRdb redid the calling of the 5' RACE reads with MiXCR, one entry per CDR3 protein. The sample contains about 54,000 distinct CDR3 sequences, 17% of which appear only once. Trimming pared 1 base from V and 4 bases from J, leaving 14 bases between. The V gene's germline CDR1 is SGHRS and CDR2 YFSETQ. The CDR3 is 15 residues long. The specimen was naive CD4+ T cells sorted from blood. Subset noted: naive CD4+ T cells, CD4+CD45RA+CD25-. This clonotype originated in a female donor with breast cancer. J is TRBJ2-5 and V is TRBV5-1; D unclear. The CDR3 nucleotides read TGCGCCAGCAGCTTGTATAACAGTGAAAGAGAGACCCAGTACTTC. It specifies CASSLYNSERETQYF.